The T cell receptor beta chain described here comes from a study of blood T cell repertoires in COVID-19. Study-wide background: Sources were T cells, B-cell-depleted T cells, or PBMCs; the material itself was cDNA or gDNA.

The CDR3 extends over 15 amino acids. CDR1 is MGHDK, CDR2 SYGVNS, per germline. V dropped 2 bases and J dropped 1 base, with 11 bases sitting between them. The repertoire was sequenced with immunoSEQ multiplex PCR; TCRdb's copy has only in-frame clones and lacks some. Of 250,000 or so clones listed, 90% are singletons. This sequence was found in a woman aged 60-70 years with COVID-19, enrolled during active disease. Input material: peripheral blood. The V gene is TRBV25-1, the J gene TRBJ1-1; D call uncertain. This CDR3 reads CASSEIQYGNTEAFF. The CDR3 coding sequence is TGTGCCAGCAGTGAAATCCAATACGGGAACACTGAAGCTTTCTTT.